The 20 T cell receptor beta chains in this list originate from one sample, sequenced in a study of memory CD4+ T cells and cytomegalovirus serostatus. Single viable CD3+CD4+CD8-CD45RO+ cells were sorted as the memory CD4+ T cells. Produced via immunoSEQ multiplex PCR; TCRdb's table is partial and in-frame only. The sample lists some 41,000 clones, about 85% seen once, with approximately 0.8% in the top ten. Sequencing input: memory CD4+ T cells from blood. The source is an adult in good health and CMV-seronegative.

This clone has only one observation. The V call is TRBV29-1, the J call TRBJ2-5; D is possibly TRBD1 (5 bases). Trimming left V 4 bases short and J 7 bases short, with 13 bases between. This CDR3 region has 12 residues. CDR1 is SQVTM and CDR2 is ANQGSEA in the germline V gene. The CDR3 region is CSVGWQGRTQYF. The CDR3 coding sequence is TGCAGCGTTGGGTGGCAGGGTCGGACCCAGTACTTC.

This clone has a single count. The J gene is TRBJ1-1, the V gene TRBV6-5, with D perhaps matching TRBD1 (5 bases). The V gene's germline CDR1 is MNHEY and CDR2 SVGAGI. V lost 6 bases and J lost 0, with 14 bases in between. The CDR3 has 15 residues. The CDR3 sequence is CASRFGGVVNTEAFF. The CDR3 coding sequence is TGTGCCAGCAGATTCGGGGGGGTCGTGAACACTGAAGCTTTCTTT.

The rearrangement links TRBV5-1 to TRBJ2-5; D possibly corresponds to TRBD2 (7 bases). V lost 4 bases and J lost 7, with 20 bases in between. The germline gives CDR1 SGHRS, CDR2 YFSETQ. The CDR3 is made up of 15 amino acids. CDR3 nucleotides: TGCGCCAGCAGCCGCACCCTAGCGGAGGGGGGGACCCAGTACTTC. It translates to CASSRTLAEGGTQYF.

The chain combines TRBV18 with TRBJ2-3, with D tentatively TRBD2 (6 bases). CDR1 is KGHSH and CDR2 is LQKENI in the germline V gene. The V and J ends lost 5 bases and 1 base respectively, with 16 bases between them. The CDR3 covers 16 residues. CDR3 region: CASSSSLGGGTDTQYF. The DNA of the CDR3 is TGTGCCAGCTCATCTTCTCTCGGGGGAGGCACAGATACGCAGTATTTT.

The chain couples TRBV7-2 to TRBJ2-3, with D unclear. CDR1 is SGHTA and CDR2 is FQGNSA in the germline V gene. The V end lost 4 bases, the J end lost 4 bases, and 15 bases lay between the germline ends. This CDR3 has 15 residues. The CDR3 DNA reads TGTGCCAGCAGCTCGAGCAGTTCCTGGGCAGATACGCAGTATTTT. It translates to CASSSSSSWADTQYF.

This clone was detected a few times. The chain carries TRBV6-1 and TRBJ1-2; D might be TRBD1 (5 bases). CDR1 and CDR2 from the germline V gene are MNHNS and SASEGT. The CDR3 is 15 residues long. V was shortened by 4 bases and J by 1 base, with 13 bases between the two germline ends. The CDR3 DNA reads TGTGCCAGCAGTGGGGACGGGAGAAATAACTATGGCTACACCTTC. Its protein product is CASSGDGRNNYGYTF.

The V and J genes are TRBV9 and TRBJ2-7, with a possible D match to TRBD2 (6 bases). Trimming stripped 4 bases from V and 0 bases from J, with 14 bases between. CDR1 is SGDLS, CDR2 YYNGEE, per germline. The CDR3 length is 15 residues. The CDR3 reads CASSPSPGSSYEQYF. The CDR3 DNA follows: TGTGCCAGCAGCCCTTCCCCCGGGAGCTCCTACGAGCAGTACTTC.

The chain uses TRBV6-1 and TRBJ2-3; D might be TRBD2 (6 bases). Trimming took 1 base from V and 3 from J, leaving 11 bases between them. The CDR3 covers 15 residues. Germline CDR1 is MNHNS and CDR2 is SASEGT. The CDR3 spells CASSEGRGGTDTQYF. Here the CDR3 DNA reads TGTGCCAGCAGTGAAGGCAGAGGAGGGACAGATACGCAGTATTTT.

The chain is built from TRBV7-2 and TRBJ1-2; D is unresolved. CDR1 and CDR2 (germline): SGHTA, FQGNSA. The V and J ends lost 4 bases and 8 bases respectively, with 11 bases between them. The CDR3 loop spans 12 amino acids. The CDR3 sequence is CASSWERYGYTF. The CDR3 DNA reads as TGTGCCAGCAGCTGGGAGAGGTACGGCTACACCTTC.

The rearrangement uses TRBV6-6 and TRBJ2-5, with TRBD1 matching over 7 bases. The CDR3 runs 15 residues. The germline V gene has CDR1 MNHNY and CDR2 SVGAGI (reference sequence). Trimming at V came to 6 bases and at J to 0 bases, leaving 7 bases not matched to a gene. The CDR3: CASRRDSGYQETQYF. The CDR3 DNA follows: TGTGCCAGCAGGAGGGACAGTGGGTACCAAGAGACCCAGTACTTC.

J is TRBJ1-5 and V is TRBV10-3; 7 bases are a match to TRBD1. CDR1 ENHRY and CDR2 SYGVKD come from the germline V gene. The CDR3 runs 16 residues. The V gene end was trimmed by 6 bases and the J gene end by 1 base; junction bases not matched to a gene: 9. CDR3 amino acids: CAIRGDREHSNQPQHF. DNA of the CDR3: TGTGCCATCAGGGGTGACAGGGAACACAGCAATCAGCCCCAGCATTTT.

The J gene is TRBJ1-2, the V gene TRBV7-2; the D is unclear. Trimming shortened V by 1 base and J by 11 bases, and 11 bases separated the two germline ends. Per the germline V gene, CDR1 is SGHTA and CDR2 is FQGNSA. This CDR3 comprises 12 residues. The CDR3: CASSLEIGKYTF. The CDR3 DNA reads TGTGCCAGCAGCTTAGAGATCGGGAAATACACCTTC.

The table lists this clone with a few counts. The chain recombines TRBV6-5 with TRBJ2-7, with 7 bases that match TRBD2. The CDR3 sequence is 15 residues long. The trim removed 5 bases at V and 5 bases at J, leaving 12 bases unmatched. CDR1 and CDR2 (germline): MNHEY, SVGAGI. CDR3 bases: TGTGCCAGCAGTGGCCCGGGACTAAAAAGGGACGAGCAGTACTTC. Its protein product is CASSGPGLKRDEQYF.

This clone was seen a single time. The chain recombines TRBV7-2 with TRBJ1-6; D is unclear. In germline, CDR1 is SGHTA, CDR2 FQGNSA. The CDR3 totals 13 residues. Trimming removed 4 bases at V and 6 bases at J, with 7 bases between. The CDR3, as DNA: TGTGCCAGCAGCTACCCAATTAATTCACCCCTCCACTTT. This translates into CASSYPINSPLHF.

The rearrangement uses TRBV5-1 and TRBJ1-3, with D unresolved. V lost 4 bases and J lost 0, with 14 bases in between. Germline assignment: CDR1 SGHRS and CDR2 YFSETQ. The CDR3 consists of 16 residues. This CDR3 is CASSPEREFSGNTIYF. DNA for the CDR3: TGCGCCAGCAGCCCCGAGAGGGAGTTCTCTGGAAACACCATATATTTT.

This chain connects TRBV6-6 to TRBJ1-1; D gene unclear. The germline CDR1 and CDR2 sequences are MNHNY and SVGAGI (reference sequence). The V and J ends lost 0 bases and 6 bases respectively, with 11 bases between them. This CDR3 comprises 14 residues. The CDR3 DNA is TGTGCCAGCAGTTACTCGATCGATCGGGCTGAAGCTTTCTTT. Protein product: CASSYSIDRAEAFF.

V is TRBV12-5 and J is TRBJ2-7; no firm D call. Trimming stripped 6 bases from V and 4 bases from J, with 4 bases between. This CDR3 spans 10 amino acids. CDR1 LGHNT and CDR2 FRNRAP come from the germline V gene. CDR3 DNA: TGTGCTAGTGGCGGGTACGAGCAGTACTTC. Amino acids: CASGGYEQYF.

The chain recombines TRBV4-1 with TRBJ2-5; 7 positions agree with TRBD2. The J segment lost 2 bases and the V segment lost 8 bases, leaving 5 bases of the junction unmatched. Germline V gene lookup returns CDR1 MGHRA and CDR2 YSYEKL. The CDR3 extends over 13 amino acids. CDR3 sequence reads: CASGGEYQETQYF. The CDR3 nucleotides read TGCGCCAGCGGGGGGGAATATCAAGAGACCCAGTACTTC.

The chain is built from TRBV5-6 and TRBJ1-1; 7 bases map to TRBD1. V lost 4 bases and J lost 0; bases outside the gene matches: 6. The germline V gene has CDR1 SGHDT and CDR2 YYEEEE. The length of the CDR3 is 15 residues. The CDR3 region is CASSNGQVMNTEAFF. The CDR3 region has the DNA TGTGCCAGCAGCAACGGACAGGTGATGAACACTGAAGCTTTCTTT.

Points on this clone: Other DNA sequences from this sample encode an identical CDR3 as well. V and J are TRBV15 and TRBJ1-4; 11 nucleotides line up with TRBD1. Per germline, CDR1 LNHNV and CDR2 YYDKDF (reference sequence). The V and J ends lost 0 bases and 7 bases, in that order; junction bases with no gene match: 1. This CDR3 spans 15 amino acids. The CDR3 protein is CATSRDGTGGEKLFF. The DNA of the CDR3 is TGTGCCACCAGCAGAGATGGGACAGGGGGTGAAAAACTGTTTTTT.